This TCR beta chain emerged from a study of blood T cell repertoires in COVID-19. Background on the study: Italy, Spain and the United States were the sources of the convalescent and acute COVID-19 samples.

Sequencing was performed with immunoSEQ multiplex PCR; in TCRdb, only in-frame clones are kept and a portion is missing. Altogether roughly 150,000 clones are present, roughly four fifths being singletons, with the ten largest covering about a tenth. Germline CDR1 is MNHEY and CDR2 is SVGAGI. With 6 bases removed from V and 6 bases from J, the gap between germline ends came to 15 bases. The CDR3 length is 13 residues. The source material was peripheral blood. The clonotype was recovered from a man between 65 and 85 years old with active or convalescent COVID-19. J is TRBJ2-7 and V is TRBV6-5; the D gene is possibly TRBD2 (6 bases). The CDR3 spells CASRLGRDFEQYF. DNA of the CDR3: TGTGCCAGCAGGCTGGGACGGGACTTCGAGCAGTACTTC.